Each of the 18 T cell receptor beta chains below was sequenced from the same sample in a study of chemoradiotherapy in HPV16-positive cancers. Assay used: immunoSEQ multiplex PCR; TCRdb lists only in-frame clones, some missing. Of fewer than 4,500 clones listed, more than 65% were seen once; the top ten hold about 9.7%. The starting material was tumor tissue, obtained from a patient who underwent chemoradiotherapy. The receptors stem from a human donor with HPV-associated anogenital cancer.

This rearrangement joins TRBV28 to TRBJ1-1; 7 bases fit TRBD1. Germline lookup yields CDR1 MDHEN and CDR2 SYDVKM. V shed 7 bases and J 8 bases; nucleotides not matched to a gene: 19. The CDR3 sequence is 16 residues long. CDR3 sequence reads: CASTERGRGQAVEAFF. The CDR3 DNA follows: TGTGCCAGCACCGAAAGGGGGAGGGGGCAAGCGGTAGAAGCTTTCTTT.

This chain connects TRBV18 to TRBJ1-1, with a weak D call TRBD1 (5 bases). This CDR3 contains 18 residues. The germline V gene has CDR1 KGHSH and CDR2 LQKENI. V was trimmed by 2 bases and J by 3 bases, leaving 22 bases between them. CDR3 DNA: TGTGCCAGCTCACCAACACGCGGTGCCCCGCTGGGGGACACTGAAGCTTTCTTT. Its translation: CASSPTRGAPLGDTEAFF.

CDR3 amino acids: CASSQDASGDGDTQYF. CDR3 in DNA: TGTGCCAGCAGCCAAGATGCCAGCGGAGATGGAGATACGCAGTATTTT. This sequence joins TRBV4-2 and TRBJ2-3; tentatively, D is TRBD2 (5 bases). This CDR3 is 16 amino acids long. V shed 0 bases and J shed 5 bases, with 15 bases lying between them. Germline CDR1 is LGHNA and CDR2 is YNFKEQ.

This chain uses TRBV7-9 with TRBJ1-4; no reliable D call. The CDR3 loop spans 12 amino acids. CDR1 and CDR2 from the germline V gene are SEHNR and FQNEAQ (reference sequence). Trimming cost V 1 base and J 12 bases, with 9 bases left between them. CDR3 in amino acids: CASSLEQEELFF. In DNA form, the CDR3 reads TGTGCCAGCAGCTTAGAGCAGGAAGAACTGTTTTTT.

This chain connects TRBV11-2 to TRBJ2-1; 12 bases are a match to TRBD2. Germline CDR1 reads SGHAT; CDR2 reads FQNNGV. This CDR3 region has 14 residues. Trimming took 3 bases from V and 9 from J; bases not matched to a gene: 3. CDR3 in DNA: TGTGCCAGCAGCTTGGGGACTAGCGGGCTTGAGCAGTTCTTC. It encodes CASSLGTSGLEQFF.

The rearrangement uses TRBV20-1 and TRBJ2-3; D is unresolved. This CDR3 has 11 residues. Trimming pared 6 bases from V and 5 bases from J, leaving 9 bases between. CDR1 and CDR2 from the germline V gene are DFQATT and SNEGSKA (reference sequence). The CDR3 DNA follows: TGCAGTGCCGTCCGGGTAGATACGCAGTATTTT. It codes for CSAVRVDTQYF.

This clone was found a few times. Here the CDR3 reads CASSQGRDQPQHF. DNA of the CDR3: TGCGCCAGCAGCCAGGGGAGGGATCAGCCCCAGCATTTT. The rearrangement links TRBV4-1 to TRBJ1-5; D not certain. CDR3 length: 13 residues. Deletions cut 3 bases from V and 5 bases from J, with 8 bases between. Germline V gene data show CDR1 as MGHRA and CDR2 as YSYEKL.

This chain uses TRBV10-3 with TRBJ2-7; TRBD1 matches 9 bases. CDR1 and CDR2 from the germline V gene are ENHRY and SYGVKD. This CDR3 is built from 12 residues. V was pared by 4 bases and J by 6 bases, with 1 base of the junction left unmatched. CDR3 in amino acids: CAISGTGVEQYF. CDR3 coding DNA: TGTGCCATCAGTGGGACAGGGGTCGAGCAGTACTTC.

CDR3 in amino acids: CASRTLGGRSYNEQFF. CDR3 DNA: TGTGCCAGCAGGACGCTAGGCGGACGCTCCTACAATGAGCAGTTCTTC. The chain recombines TRBV11-2 with TRBJ2-1; D not certain. Germline V gene sequence: CDR1 SGHAT, CDR2 FQNNGV. This CDR3 comprises 16 residues. V lost 6 bases and J 0 bases, leaving 15 bases between the germline ends.

The genes are TRBV5-1 and TRBJ2-5; perhaps TRBD1 as D (6 bases). The germline V gene encodes CDR1 SGHRS and CDR2 YFSETQ. This CDR3 has 15 amino acids. The V end lost 2 bases, the J end lost 0 bases, and 11 bases lay between the germline ends. CDR3 region: CASSFGQLYQETQYF. Here the CDR3 DNA reads TGCGCCAGCAGCTTCGGACAGTTGTACCAAGAGACCCAGTACTTC.

The chain employs TRBV5-1 and TRBJ1-2; tentative D call: TRBD1 (6 bases). CDR3 length: 15 amino acids. CDR1 and CDR2 from the germline V gene are SGHRS and YFSETQ. Deletions cut 4 bases from V and 0 bases from J, with 13 bases between. Here the CDR3 DNA reads TGCGCCAGCAGCACCGGGACAACCACTAACTATGGCTACACCTTC. Amino acid sequence: CASSTGTTTNYGYTF. The complete variable domain, with remaining parts taken from reference TRBV5-1 and TRBJ1-2, reads KAGVTQTPRYLIKTRGQQVTLSCSPISGHRSVSWYQQTPGQGLQFLFEYFSETQRNKGNFPGRFSGRQFSNSRSEMNVSTLELGDSALYLCASSTGTTTNYGYTFGSGTRLTVV.

This clone was counted a few times. The V call is TRBV6-1, the J call TRBJ1-2; maybe TRBD1 (5 bases). From germline, CDR1 is MNHNS and CDR2 SASEGT. This CDR3 has 14 residues. The V gene lost 3 bases and the J gene lost 8 bases, with 16 bases spanning the gap. CDR3 DNA: TGTGCCAGCAGTGACGGGACTCCCGGCGGAGGCTACACCTTC. Encoded protein: CASSDGTPGGGYTF.

This clone was seen once. The chain uses TRBV2 and TRBJ1-1, with a possible D match to TRBD1 (5 bases). Germline V CDR1 and CDR2: SNHLY, FYNNEI. V gave up 7 bases and J gave up 5 bases, with 17 bases separating them. The CDR3 length is 14 residues. CDR3 nucleotide sequence: TGTGCCAGCATAACCGATCAGGGTGGGACTGAAGCTTTCTTT. This sequence encodes CASITDQGGTEAFF.

The rearrangement links TRBV30 to TRBJ1-1; 9 nucleotides match TRBD1. V was pared by 3 bases and J by 5 bases, with 7 bases of the junction left unmatched. The germline V gene has CDR1 GTSNPN and CDR2 SVGIG (reference sequence). The CDR3 consists of 14 residues. In nucleotides, the CDR3 is TGTGCCTGGAGGAGACAGGGGGAAAGGACTGAAGCTTTCTTT. As protein: CAWRRQGERTEAFF.

The J gene is TRBJ2-1, the V gene TRBV10-3; TRBD2 aligns across 13 bases. Losses at the gene ends were 6 bases for V and 5 bases for J; bases not matched to a gene: 4. The CDR3 is 15 amino acids. The germline V gene encodes CDR1 ENHRY and CDR2 SYGVKD. The chain's CDR3 is CAISTGTSGNNEQFF. CDR3 nucleotide sequence: TGTGCCATCAGCACCGGGACTAGCGGGAACAATGAGCAGTTCTTC.

This clone was seen only once. V usage is TRBV7-2 and J usage is TRBJ2-2; no clear D. CDR1 SGHTA and CDR2 FQGNSA come from the germline V gene. V lost 2 bases, J lost 3 bases, and 13 bases lay in between. The CDR3 spans 16 residues. CDR3 DNA: TGTGCCAGCAGCTTATCGGGTAGCAGACACACCGGGGAGCTGTTTTTT. Its protein is CASSLSGSRHTGELFF.

The chain joins TRBV28 to TRBJ2-3; D is perhaps TRBD2 (5 bases). V was pared by 1 base and J by 6 bases, with 5 bases between. CDR3 length: 12 amino acids. Per the germline V gene, CDR1 is MDHEN and CDR2 is SYDVKM. The CDR3 nucleotides read TGTGCCAGCAGTTTATTAGCGGATACGCAGTATTTT. It codes for CASSLLADTQYF.

V gene TRBV28 combines with J gene TRBJ2-7; the D gene is possibly TRBD1 (6 bases). Per germline, CDR1 MDHEN and CDR2 SYDVKM. The CDR3 has 13 residues. Trimming removed 3 bases at V and 1 base at J, with 7 bases between. In DNA, the CDR3 is TGTGCCAGCAGTTTGGACAGTTCCTACGAGCAGTACTTC. Amino acid sequence: CASSLDSSYEQYF. Drawing the rest from reference TRBV28 and TRBJ2-7, the complete variable domain is DVKVTQSSRYLVKRTGEKVFLECVQDMDHENMFWYRQDPGLGLRLIYFSYDVKMKEKGDIPEGYSVSREKKERFSLILESASTNQTSMYLCASSLDSSYEQYFGPGTRLTVT.